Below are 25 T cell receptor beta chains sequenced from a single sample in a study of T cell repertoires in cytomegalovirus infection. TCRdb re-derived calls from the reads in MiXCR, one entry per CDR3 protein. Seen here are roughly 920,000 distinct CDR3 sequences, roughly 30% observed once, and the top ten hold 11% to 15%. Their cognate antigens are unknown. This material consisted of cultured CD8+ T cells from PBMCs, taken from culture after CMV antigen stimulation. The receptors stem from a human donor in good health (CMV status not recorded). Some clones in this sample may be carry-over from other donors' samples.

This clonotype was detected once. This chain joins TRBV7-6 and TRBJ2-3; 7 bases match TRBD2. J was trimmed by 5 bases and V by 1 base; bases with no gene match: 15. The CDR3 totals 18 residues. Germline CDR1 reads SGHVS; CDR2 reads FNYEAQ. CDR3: CASSLESGYRGVGDTQYF. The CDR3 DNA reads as TGTGCCAGCAGCTTAGAGTCAGGGTATCGGGGGGTCGGAGATACGCAGTATTTT.

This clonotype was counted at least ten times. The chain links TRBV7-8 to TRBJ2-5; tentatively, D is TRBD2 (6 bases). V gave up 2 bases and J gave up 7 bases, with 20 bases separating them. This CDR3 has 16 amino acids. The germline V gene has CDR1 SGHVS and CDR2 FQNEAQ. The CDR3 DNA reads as TGTGCCAGCAGCTTACGGTCTGGGGGGACCCTATCGACCCAGTACTTC. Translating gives CASSLRSGGTLSTQYF.

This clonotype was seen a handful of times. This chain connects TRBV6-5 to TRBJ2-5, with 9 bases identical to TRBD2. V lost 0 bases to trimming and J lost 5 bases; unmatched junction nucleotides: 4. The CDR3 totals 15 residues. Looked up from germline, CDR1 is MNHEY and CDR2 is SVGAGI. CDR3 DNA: TGTGCCAGCAGTTACTCTCCTAGCGGGGTCGAGACCCAGTACTTC. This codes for CASSYSPSGVETQYF.

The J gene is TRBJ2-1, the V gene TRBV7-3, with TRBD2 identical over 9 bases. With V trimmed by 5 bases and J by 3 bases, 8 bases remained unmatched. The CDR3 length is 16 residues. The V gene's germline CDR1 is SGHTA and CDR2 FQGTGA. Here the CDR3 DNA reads TGTGCCAGCAGCGTCAGATCTAGCGGGGTCTACAATGAGCAGTTCTTC. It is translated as CASSVRSSGVYNEQFF.

This CDR3 reads CASSGAVSSYNEQFF. DNA for the CDR3: TGTGCCAGCAGTGGGGCCGTAAGCTCCTACAATGAGCAGTTCTTC. The chain uses TRBV2 and TRBJ2-1; D gene ambiguous. Germline V gives CDR1 SNHLY, CDR2 FYNNEI. The CDR3 totals 15 residues. Trimming removed 4 bases at V and 0 bases at J, with 10 bases between.

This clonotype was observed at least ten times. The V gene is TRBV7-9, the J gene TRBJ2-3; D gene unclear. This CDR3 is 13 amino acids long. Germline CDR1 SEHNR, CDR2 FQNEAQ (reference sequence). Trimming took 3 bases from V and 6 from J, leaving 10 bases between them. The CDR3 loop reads CASSLEQTDTQYF. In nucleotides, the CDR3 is TGTGCCAGCAGCTTGGAACAGACGGATACGCAGTATTTT.

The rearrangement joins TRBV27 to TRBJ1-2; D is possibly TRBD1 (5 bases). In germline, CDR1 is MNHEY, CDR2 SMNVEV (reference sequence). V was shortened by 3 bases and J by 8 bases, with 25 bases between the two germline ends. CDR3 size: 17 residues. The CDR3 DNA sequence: TGTGCCAGCAGTTTCCTAGCTCGCCCGGGGCCTGGGGAGGGCTACACCTTC. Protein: CASSFLARPGPGEGYTF.

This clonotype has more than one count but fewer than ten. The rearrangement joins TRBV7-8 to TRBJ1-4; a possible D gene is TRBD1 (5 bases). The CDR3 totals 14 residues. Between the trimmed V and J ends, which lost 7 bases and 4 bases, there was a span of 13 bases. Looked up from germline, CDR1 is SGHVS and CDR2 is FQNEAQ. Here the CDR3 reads CASIGGERNEKLFF. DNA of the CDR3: TGTGCCAGCATCGGAGGGGAACGTAATGAAAAACTGTTTTTT.

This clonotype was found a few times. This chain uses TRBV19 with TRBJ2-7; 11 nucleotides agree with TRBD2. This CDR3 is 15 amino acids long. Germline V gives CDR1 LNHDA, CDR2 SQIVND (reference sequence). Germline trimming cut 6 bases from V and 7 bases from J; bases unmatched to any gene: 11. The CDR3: CASSSTSGGTREQYF. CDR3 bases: TGTGCCAGTAGCAGTACTAGCGGGGGAACGAGGGAGCAGTACTTC.

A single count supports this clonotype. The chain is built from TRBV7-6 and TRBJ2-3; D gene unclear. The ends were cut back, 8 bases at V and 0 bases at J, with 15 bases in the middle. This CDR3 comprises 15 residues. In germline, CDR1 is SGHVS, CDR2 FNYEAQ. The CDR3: CASSPDQSSTDTQYF. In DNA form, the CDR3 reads TGTGCCAGCTCTCCGGACCAGTCTAGCACAGATACGCAGTATTTT.

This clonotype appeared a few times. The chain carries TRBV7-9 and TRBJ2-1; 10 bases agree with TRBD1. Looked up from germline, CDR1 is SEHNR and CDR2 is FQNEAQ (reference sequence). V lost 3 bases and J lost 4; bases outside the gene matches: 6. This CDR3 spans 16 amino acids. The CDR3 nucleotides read TGTGCCAGCAGCTTGCCGGGACAGGGGCAGTACAATGAGCAGTTCTTC. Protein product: CASSLPGQGQYNEQFF.

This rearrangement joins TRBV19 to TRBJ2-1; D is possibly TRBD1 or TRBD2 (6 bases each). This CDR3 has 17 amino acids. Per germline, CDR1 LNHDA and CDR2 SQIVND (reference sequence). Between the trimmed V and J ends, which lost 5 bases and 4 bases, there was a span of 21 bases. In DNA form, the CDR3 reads TGTGCCAGTAGTCGAAAACCGGGGGCCGGCCCATACAATGAGCAGTTCTTC. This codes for CASSRKPGAGPYNEQFF. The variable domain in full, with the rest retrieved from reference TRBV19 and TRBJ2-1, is DGGITQSPKYLFRKEGQNVTLSCEQNLNHDAMYWYRQDPGQGLRLIYYSQIVNDFQKGDIAEGYSVSREKKESFPLTVTSAQKNPTAFYLCASSRKPGAGPYNEQFFGPGTRLTVL.

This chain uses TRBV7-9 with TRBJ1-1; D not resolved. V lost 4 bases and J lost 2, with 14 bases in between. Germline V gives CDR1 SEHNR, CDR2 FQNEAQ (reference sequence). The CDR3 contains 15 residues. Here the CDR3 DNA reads TGTGCCAGCAGCTCACTCCCCACAGCTAACACTGAAGCTTTCTTT. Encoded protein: CASSSLPTANTEAFF. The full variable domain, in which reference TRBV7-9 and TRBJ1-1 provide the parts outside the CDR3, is DTGVSQNPRHKITKRGQNVTFRCDPISEHNRLYWYRQTLGQGPEFLTYFQNEAQLEKSRLLSDRFSAERPKGSFSTLEIQRTEQGDSAMYLCASSSLPTANTEAFFGQGTRLTVV.

CDR3 loop: CASSYPGSTDTQYF. In DNA, the CDR3 is TGTGCCAGCAGTTACCCGGGGAGCACAGATACGCAGTATTTT. The rearrangement uses TRBV6-2 or TRBV6-3 and TRBJ2-3; a possible D gene is TRBD2 (5 bases). The CDR3 totals 14 residues. Deletions cut 2 bases from V and 0 bases from J, with 6 bases between. CDR1 MNHEY and CDR2 SVGEGT come from the germline V gene.

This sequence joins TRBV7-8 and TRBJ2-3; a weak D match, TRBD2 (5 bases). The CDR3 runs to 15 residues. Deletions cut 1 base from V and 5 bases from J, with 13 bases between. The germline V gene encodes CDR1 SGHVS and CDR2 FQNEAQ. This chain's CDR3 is CASSLERSFGDTQYF. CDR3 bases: TGTGCCAGCAGCTTAGAGCGGTCTTTTGGAGATACGCAGTATTTT.

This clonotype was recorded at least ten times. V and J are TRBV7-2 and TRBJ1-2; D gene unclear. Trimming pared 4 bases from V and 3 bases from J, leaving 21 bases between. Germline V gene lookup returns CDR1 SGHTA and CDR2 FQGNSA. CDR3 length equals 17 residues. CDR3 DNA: TGTGCCAGCAGCTCCCCCTCAGCCATTGCAAGGGACTATGGCTACACCTTC. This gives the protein CASSSPSAIARDYGYTF. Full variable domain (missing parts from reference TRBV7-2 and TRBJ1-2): GAGVSQSPSNKVTEKGKDVELRCDPISGHTALYWYRQSLGQGLEFLIYFQGNSAPDKSGLPSDRFSAERTGGSVSTLTIQRTQQEDSAVYLCASSSPSAIARDYGYTFGSGTRLTVV.

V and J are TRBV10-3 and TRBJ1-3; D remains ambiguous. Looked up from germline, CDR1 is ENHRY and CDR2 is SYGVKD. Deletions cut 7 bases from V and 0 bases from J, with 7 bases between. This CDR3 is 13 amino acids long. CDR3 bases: TGTGCCATCATAGCAGACTCTGGAAACACCATATATTTT. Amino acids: CAIIADSGNTIYF.

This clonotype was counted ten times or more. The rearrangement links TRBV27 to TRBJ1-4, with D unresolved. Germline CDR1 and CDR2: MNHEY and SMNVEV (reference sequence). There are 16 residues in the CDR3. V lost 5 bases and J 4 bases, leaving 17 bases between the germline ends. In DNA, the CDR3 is TGTGCCAGCAGTCCACCCCCGGGTAGCCTTAATGAAAAACTGTTTTTT. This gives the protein CASSPPPGSLNEKLFF.

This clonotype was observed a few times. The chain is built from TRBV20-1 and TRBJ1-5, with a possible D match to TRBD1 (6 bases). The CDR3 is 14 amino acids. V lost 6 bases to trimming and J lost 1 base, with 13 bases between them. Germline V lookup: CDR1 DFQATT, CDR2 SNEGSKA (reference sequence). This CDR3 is CSAHGGASNQPQHF. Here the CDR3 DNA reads TGCAGTGCCCACGGGGGCGCAAGCAATCAGCCCCAGCATTTT.

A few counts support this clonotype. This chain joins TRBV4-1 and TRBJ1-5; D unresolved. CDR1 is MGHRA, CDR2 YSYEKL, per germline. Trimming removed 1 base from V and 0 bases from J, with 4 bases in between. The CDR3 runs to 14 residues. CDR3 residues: CASSQANSNQPQHF. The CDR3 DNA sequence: TGCGCCAGCAGCCAAGCAAATAGCAATCAGCCCCAGCATTTT.

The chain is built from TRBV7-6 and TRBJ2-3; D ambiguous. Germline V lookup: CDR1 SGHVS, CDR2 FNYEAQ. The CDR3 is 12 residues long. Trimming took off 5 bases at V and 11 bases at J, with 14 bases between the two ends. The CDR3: CASSEDGPRQYF. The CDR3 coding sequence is TGTGCCAGCAGCGAGGACGGGCCAAGGCAGTATTTT.

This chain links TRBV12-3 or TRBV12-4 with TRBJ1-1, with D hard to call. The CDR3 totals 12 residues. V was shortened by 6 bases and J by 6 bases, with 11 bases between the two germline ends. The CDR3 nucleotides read TGTGCCAGCAGCCCCACGAAAGCTGAAGCTTTCTTT. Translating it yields CASSPTKAEAFF.

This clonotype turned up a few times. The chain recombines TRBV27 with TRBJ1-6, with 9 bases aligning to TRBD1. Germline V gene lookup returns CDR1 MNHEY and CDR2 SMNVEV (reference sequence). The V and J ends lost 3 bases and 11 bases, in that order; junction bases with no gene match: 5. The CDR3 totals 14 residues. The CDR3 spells CASSFGTGQTPLHF. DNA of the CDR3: TGTGCCAGCAGTTTTGGGACAGGGCAAACACCCCTCCACTTT.

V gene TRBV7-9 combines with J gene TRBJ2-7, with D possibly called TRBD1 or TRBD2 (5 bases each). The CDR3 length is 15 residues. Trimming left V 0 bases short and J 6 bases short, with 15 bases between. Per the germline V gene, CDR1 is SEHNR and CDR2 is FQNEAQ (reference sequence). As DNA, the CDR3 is TGTGCCAGCAGCTTAGCTGGGGGACCCCCCGGCGAGCAGTACTTC. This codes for CASSLAGGPPGEQYF.

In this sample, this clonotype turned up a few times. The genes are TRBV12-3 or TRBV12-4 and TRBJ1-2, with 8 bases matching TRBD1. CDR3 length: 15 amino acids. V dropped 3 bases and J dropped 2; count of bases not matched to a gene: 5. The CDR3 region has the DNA TGTGCCAGCAGTTTGACAGGGGACCAAAACTATGGCTACACCTTC. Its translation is CASSLTGDQNYGYTF.